The present T cell receptor beta chain was sequenced within a study of blood T cell repertoires in COVID-19. Across the whole study: Italy, Spain and the United States were the sources of the convalescent and acute COVID-19 samples.

Germline loops: CDR1 SGHRS, CDR2 YFSETQ. Losses at the gene ends were 3 bases for V and 3 bases for J; bases not matched to a gene: 7. The CDR3 is made up of 16 amino acids. In the original workflow: Researchers report that nucleated cell counts were estimated from reference gene primer amplification. Clones were read by immunoSEQ multiplex PCR, and TCRdb kept only the in-frame ones, dropping some. The DNA was the basis for D and trimming; V, J and clone size are from that table. The sample holds under 200,000 clones, roughly four fifths seen once. This TCR was recovered from a woman between 35 and 50 years old with acute or convalescent COVID-19. The chain employs TRBV5-1 and TRBJ2-7; 12 nucleotides agree with TRBD2. The sample taken for sequencing was peripheral blood. The CDR3 DNA reads as TGCGCCAGCAGCTCGGGAGGACTAGCGGGGAGCTACGAGCAGTACTTC. As protein: CASSSGGLAGSYEQYF.